This T cell receptor beta chain was profiled in a study of cytomegalovirus exposure and HLA in healthy donors. Method: immunoSEQ multiplex PCR; TCRdb's copy keeps in-frame clones and lacks some. The sample includes 200,000 to 250,000 clones, about 89% seen only once; the top ten take approximately 0.99%. CDR1 and CDR2 (germline): SGHRS, YFSETQ. Trimming took 4 bases from V and 4 from J, leaving 12 bases between them. The CDR3 runs to 14 residues. This TCR was sampled from a young woman in good health and CMV-seronegative. The gene calls are TRBV5-1 and TRBJ1-5; D might be TRBD1 (5 bases). Sequencing used PBMCs. CDR3 region: CASSPLNRNQPQHF. CDR3 nucleotide sequence: TGCGCCAGCAGCCCGCTCAACAGGAATCAGCCCCAGCATTTT. The whole variable domain, filled in from reference TRBV5-1 and TRBJ1-5, reads KAGVTQTPRYLIKTRGQQVTLSCSPISGHRSVSWYQQTPGQGLQFLFEYFSETQRNKGNFPGRFSGRQFSNSRSEMNVSTLELGDSALYLCASSPLNRNQPQHFGDGTRLSIL.